Below are 25 T cell receptor beta chains sequenced from a single sample in a study of cytomegalovirus exposure and HLA in healthy donors (TCRdb year 2017). Library preparation employed the immunoSEQ multiplex PCR assay. The multiplex PCR relied on a mix of 60 forward primers for TCR Vbeta segments and 13 reverse primers for TCR Jbeta segments. The clones in this table, taken by TCRdb from immuneACCESS, are in-frame only. Not every clone is retained; where verified, under half of the shortfall comes from an unresolved V gene, and the cause of the rest is unknown. In all, the sample holds some 120,000 clones, and 80% to 90% of those were seen once. Around 10% of the sample is taken by the ten largest. The sample was PBMCs. All receptors derive from a male donor in good health and CMV-seropositive.

The chain has TRBV30 and TRBJ2-5; the D gene is possibly TRBD2 (5 bases). CDR3 size: 13 residues. Germline lookup yields CDR1 GTSNPN and CDR2 SVGIG (reference sequence). V lost 5 bases to trimming and J lost 4 bases, with 14 bases between them. CDR3 sequence: CAWSGFGVETQYF. The CDR3 DNA follows: TGTGCCTGGTCTGGTTTCGGGGTAGAGACCCAGTACTTC.

The chain recombines TRBV4-3 with TRBJ1-3; a possible D gene is TRBD1 (6 bases). The CDR3 covers 15 residues. Trimming removed 4 bases from V and 4 bases from J, with 14 bases in between. The germline CDR1 and CDR2 sequences are LGHNA and YSLEER. DNA for the CDR3: TGCGCCAGCAGCCGTCAACAGGGATCCGGAAACACCATATATTTT. Its translation is CASSRQQGSGNTIYF.

The chain links TRBV2 to TRBJ2-2; D uncertain. The germline V and J ends were trimmed by 5 bases and 4 bases, with 8 bases remaining between them. Germline-derived CDR1 and CDR2 are SNHLY and FYNNEI. CDR3 length: 13 residues. CDR3 protein: CASSFSRTGELFF. CDR3 coding DNA: TGTGCCAGCAGTTTTTCGCGCACCGGGGAGCTGTTTTTT.

This chain connects TRBV6-5 to TRBJ2-5; 9 positions agree with TRBD1. The CDR3 length is 15 residues. V was clipped by 7 bases and J by 2 bases; unmatched bases: 8. Germline loops: CDR1 MNHEY, CDR2 SVGAGI. Written as DNA, the CDR3 is TGTGCCAGCAACAAGGCTGGACAGGGGCAAGAGACCCAGTACTTC. This translates into CASNKAGQGQETQYF.

This sequence joins TRBV4-3 and TRBJ2-2; perhaps TRBD2 as D (6 bases). This CDR3 contains 14 residues. Germline V gives CDR1 LGHNA, CDR2 YSLEER. V was shortened by 0 bases and J by 6 bases, with 8 bases between the two germline ends. The CDR3 region is CASSQEASAGELFF. The CDR3 region has the DNA TGCGCCAGCAGCCAAGAGGCTAGCGCCGGGGAGCTGTTTTTT.

The gene calls are TRBV4-3 and TRBJ2-7; D gene unclear. CDR3 length: 14 residues. V was pared by 3 bases and J by 2 bases, with 11 bases between. Germline assignment: CDR1 LGHNA and CDR2 YSLEER. The CDR3 DNA reads TGCGCCAGCAGCCAGCTTCCCGGTCCCTACGAGCAGTACTTC. It translates to CASSQLPGPYEQYF.

The V call is TRBV5-1, the J call TRBJ1-5, with TRBD1 matching over 10 bases. The CDR3 consists of 16 residues. The germline V gene encodes CDR1 SGHRS and CDR2 YFSETQ. V lost 3 bases and J lost 0; bases outside the gene matches: 3. DNA of the CDR3: TGCGCCAGCAGCTATGGGACAGGGGATAGCAATCAGCCCCAGCATTTT. Amino acids: CASSYGTGDSNQPQHF.

The gene calls are TRBV29-1 and TRBJ2-2; D is undetermined. Germline loops: CDR1 SQVTM, CDR2 ANQGSEA. The V end lost 7 bases, the J end lost 7 bases, and 13 bases lay between the germline ends. The CDR3 is made up of 12 amino acids. CDR3 bases: TGCAGCGCGTCAGGATTGGGCGGGGAGCTGTTTTTT. This gives the protein CSASGLGGELFF.

This chain connects TRBV10-3 to TRBJ1-4, with D possibly TRBD1 on 5 matching bases. The germline gives CDR1 ENHRY, CDR2 SYGVKD. Trimming took off 10 bases at V and 3 bases at J, with 12 bases between the two ends. The CDR3 covers 13 residues. In DNA, the CDR3 is TGTGCCACCACGCGGGACCCTAATGAAAAACTGTTTTTT. This gives the protein CATTRDPNEKLFF.

V gene TRBV5-1 combines with J gene TRBJ1-1; 9 bases fit TRBD1. Trimming took 4 bases from V and 0 from J; bases not matched to a gene: 4. The CDR3 has 15 residues. Germline V gives CDR1 SGHRS, CDR2 YFSETQ. Here the CDR3 DNA reads TGCGCCAGCAGCCTGGGACAGGGCATGAACACTGAAGCTTTCTTT. As protein: CASSLGQGMNTEAFF.

The chain links TRBV19 to TRBJ2-5; TRBD1 aligns across 9 bases. Unmatched junction bases numbered 8, after V lost 5 bases and J lost 4 bases. The CDR3 is made up of 15 amino acids. The germline CDR1 and CDR2 sequences are LNHDA and SQIVND (reference sequence). CDR3 sequence reads: CASSLGQGERETQYF. The CDR3 region has the DNA TGTGCCAGTAGTTTGGGACAGGGTGAGCGAGAGACCCAGTACTTC.

J is TRBJ1-1 and V is TRBV25-1, with no clear D. CDR1 and CDR2 from the germline V gene are MGHDK and SYGVNS. V was clipped by 6 bases and J by 4 bases, with 12 bases between them. The CDR3 runs 13 residues. The CDR3 sequence is CASSLGVSTEAFF. CDR3 sequence (DNA): TGTGCCAGCAGCCTCGGAGTGAGCACTGAAGCTTTCTTT.

The gene calls are TRBV4-2 and TRBJ2-1; 8 bases agree with TRBD2. V dropped 4 bases and J dropped 2; count of bases not matched to a gene: 7. Germline V gene lookup returns CDR1 LGHNA and CDR2 YNFKEQ. There are 16 residues in the CDR3. As DNA, the CDR3 is TGTGCCAGCAGCCCCTTACGGGAGGGGACCTACAATGAGCAGTTCTTC. Translation: CASSPLREGTYNEQFF.

The gene calls are TRBV6-5 and TRBJ2-7, with 9 bases matching TRBD2. Germline lookup yields CDR1 MNHEY and CDR2 SVGAGI. The V and J ends lost 6 bases and 7 bases, in that order; junction bases with no gene match: 13. This CDR3 has 15 amino acids. In nucleotides, the CDR3 is TGTGCCAGCAGCGTAATAGCGGGAGTTCTGTGGGAGCAGTACTTC. Protein sequence: CASSVIAGVLWEQYF.

This chain links TRBV6-5 with TRBJ2-7, with a weak D call TRBD1 (7 bases). The CDR3 loop spans 16 amino acids. Germline CDR1 reads MNHEY; CDR2 reads SVGAGI. Trimming stripped 0 bases from V and 0 bases from J, with 12 bases between. The CDR3 protein is CASSYSGRGASYEQYF. The CDR3, as DNA: TGTGCCAGCAGTTACTCGGGCAGGGGGGCCTCCTACGAGCAGTACTTC.

The rearrangement links TRBV6-5 to TRBJ2-1, with TRBD2 matching over 14 bases. CDR1 is MNHEY and CDR2 is SVGAGI in the germline V gene. With 6 bases clipped from V and 15 bases from J, the junction kept 10 bases outside the gene matches. This CDR3 is 14 amino acids long. CDR3 DNA sequence: TGTGCCAGCAGCCGAGGGACTAGCGGGAGTTCGTCGTTCTTC. Its translation is CASSRGTSGSSSFF.

The chain recombines TRBV6-1 with TRBJ2-7; 7 positions agree with TRBD2. This CDR3 is built from 15 residues. Germline V gene sequence: CDR1 MNHNS, CDR2 SASEGT. The V and J ends lost 5 bases and 2 bases, in that order; junction bases with no gene match: 9. Here the CDR3 reads CASSSLIAGAYEQYF. The CDR3 coding sequence is TGTGCCAGCAGTTCTCTTATAGCGGGTGCCTACGAGCAGTACTTC.

The CDR3 DNA reads TGTGCCAGCAGTTTACGTTTGGTCACCTACGAGCAGTACTTC. Amino acid sequence: CASSLRLVTYEQYF. The chain carries TRBV28 and TRBJ2-5; D not certain. The end of the DNA aligns better with TRBJ2-7, so the J call may be wrong. The germline V gene has CDR1 MDHEN and CDR2 SYDVKM. The CDR3 runs to 14 residues.

This sequence joins TRBV27 and TRBJ1-1; D is ambiguous. Trimming took off 6 bases at V and 0 bases at J, with 8 bases between the two ends. Germline lookup yields CDR1 MNHEY and CDR2 SMNVEV (reference sequence). This CDR3 is built from 13 residues. Here the CDR3 DNA reads TGTGCCAGCAGGGTCTCGGTGAACACTGAAGCTTTCTTT. Its translation: CASRVSVNTEAFF.

This clone was observed once. The chain is built from TRBV5-1 and TRBJ1-6; no reliable D call. V dropped 0 bases and J dropped 9 bases, with 10 bases sitting between them. Germline CDR1 reads SGHRS; CDR2 reads YFSETQ. The CDR3 is 14 residues long. Written as DNA, the CDR3 is TGCGCCAGCAGCTTGGCCGGGGAGGGTTCACCCCTCCACTTT. It specifies CASSLAGEGSPLHF.

The rearrangement uses TRBV28 and TRBJ2-1, with no clear D. The CDR3 spans 16 residues. The V gene lost 7 bases and the J gene lost 5 bases, with 21 bases spanning the gap. Germline-derived CDR1 and CDR2 are MDHEN and SYDVKM. CDR3 amino acids: CASTTDRVNPDNEQFF. In DNA, the CDR3 is TGTGCCAGCACCACCGACCGGGTTAACCCTGACAATGAGCAGTTCTTC. Filled out from reference TRBV28 and TRBJ2-1, the complete variable domain reads DVKVTQSSRYLVKRTGEKVFLECVQDMDHENMFWYRQDPGLGLRLIYFSYDVKMKEKGDIPEGYSVSREKKERFSLILESASTNQTSMYLCASTTDRVNPDNEQFFGPGTRLTVL.

A word on this clone: Different DNA sequences within this sample yield the same CDR3. This chain links TRBV7-9 with TRBJ1-4; tentative D call: TRBD1 (5 bases). Trimming took off 0 bases at V and 7 bases at J, with 9 bases between the two ends. The CDR3 contains 14 residues. Germline loops: CDR1 SEHNR, CDR2 FQNEAQ (reference sequence). The CDR3 DNA follows: TGTGCCAGCAGCTTAGCGCGGCAGGGTGAAAAACTGTTTTTT. Translated: CASSLARQGEKLFF.

In this sample, this clone turned up a few times. The chain combines TRBV25-1 with TRBJ1-2; 8 nucleotides align to TRBD1. CDR1 MGHDK and CDR2 SYGVNS come from the germline V gene. The trim removed 5 bases at V and 2 bases at J, leaving 4 bases unmatched. The CDR3 contains 14 residues. The CDR3 sequence: CASSLRTGNYGYTF. The DNA of the CDR3 is TGTGCCAGCAGTCTCCGGACAGGGAACTATGGCTACACCTTC.

V is TRBV5-4 and J is TRBJ1-4; D gene uncertain. V was clipped by 4 bases and J by 8 bases, with 15 bases between them. Germline V gene lookup returns CDR1 SGHNT and CDR2 YYREEE (reference sequence). CDR3 length equals 14 residues. CDR3 nucleotide sequence: TGTGCCAGCAGCAGATACGGAACAGAGGAAAAACTGTTTTTT. Its protein is CASSRYGTEEKLFF.

The V call is TRBV5-1, the J call TRBJ2-7; D is perhaps TRBD1 or TRBD2 (9 bases each). Trimming took 3 bases from V and 6 from J, leaving 25 bases between them. Germline V gene data show CDR1 as SGHRS and CDR2 as YFSETQ. CDR3 size: 17 residues. The CDR3 DNA sequence: TGCGCCAGCAGCTCGGACAGGGGATGGCGGGAGGGCGGCGAGCAGTACTTC. This sequence encodes CASSSDRGWREGGEQYF.